Each of the 20 T cell receptor beta chains below was sequenced from the same sample in a study of cytomegalovirus exposure and HLA in healthy donors. The PCR made use of 60 Vbeta and 13 Jbeta primers. Generated by immunoSEQ multiplex PCR, the TCRdb table keeps only in-frame clones and is missing some. This table has about 160,000 clones, roughly 80% appearing once. Sequencing used PBMCs. These receptors were obtained from a man in his late teens or twenties in good health and CMV-seronegative.

This chain links TRBV4-1 with TRBJ2-1; maybe TRBD2 (5 bases). V was cut by 4 bases and J by 2 bases, with 9 bases left in between. CDR3 size: 14 residues. Germline V gene data show CDR1 as MGHRA and CDR2 as YSYEKL. The CDR3 here is CASSREPTYNEQFF. The CDR3 nucleotides are TGCGCCAGCAGCCGGGAGCCTACCTACAATGAGCAGTTCTTC.

The CDR3: CASSFPGGGHNEQFF. For the CDR3, the DNA is TGTGCCAGCAGCTTCCCGGGCGGGGGCCACAATGAGCAGTTCTTC. This chain links TRBV7-2 with TRBJ2-1; a weak D match, TRBD2 (7 bases). The CDR3 spans 15 residues. In germline, CDR1 is SGHTA, CDR2 FQGNSA. V lost 3 bases and J 5 bases, leaving 14 bases between the germline ends.

The chain joins TRBV7-2 to TRBJ2-5; D remains ambiguous. V was trimmed by 2 bases and J by 3 bases, leaving 7 bases between them. The CDR3 length is 13 residues. Germline V lookup: CDR1 SGHTA, CDR2 FQGNSA. CDR3 amino acids: CASSLWAEETQYF. The CDR3 nucleotides are TGTGCCAGCAGCTTATGGGCAGAAGAGACCCAGTACTTC.

This chain links TRBV5-1 with TRBJ1-2; a weak D match, TRBD1 (5 bases). V was clipped by 0 bases and J by 6 bases, with 12 bases between them. The length of the CDR3 is 14 residues. Germline V gene lookup returns CDR1 SGHRS and CDR2 YFSETQ. The CDR3, as DNA: TGCGCCAGCAGCTTGGATCGGGGGATTGATGGCTACACCTTC. Protein: CASSLDRGIDGYTF.

The chain employs TRBV28 and TRBJ2-1, with 10 bases identical to TRBD1. The V gene end was trimmed by 7 bases and the J gene end by 7 bases; junction bases not matched to a gene: 13. There are 16 residues in the CDR3. Germline CDR1 MDHEN, CDR2 SYDVKM. CDR3 DNA: TGTGCCAGCAACGGAGTGGGGACAGGGGCCCCAAATGAGCAGTTCTTC. It yields the protein CASNGVGTGAPNEQFF.

The sample holds a few counts of this clone. V is TRBV10-3 and J is TRBJ2-7; 9 nucleotides align to TRBD1. V gave up 10 bases and J gave up 0 bases; unmatched junction bases: 7. The CDR3 extends over 14 amino acids. From germline, CDR1 is ENHRY and CDR2 SYGVKD. The CDR3 spells CATLQGANSYEQYF. The DNA of the CDR3 is TGTGCCACCCTACAGGGGGCGAACTCCTACGAGCAGTACTTC.

The chain couples TRBV18 to TRBJ1-5; D is possibly TRBD1 (6 bases). The CDR3 is made up of 13 amino acids. Trimming removed 3 bases at V and 3 bases at J, with 6 bases between. Germline-derived CDR1 and CDR2 are KGHSH and LQKENI. The CDR3 loop is CASSPGHNQPQHF. CDR3 DNA: TGTGCCAGCTCACCGGGACACAATCAGCCCCAGCATTTT.

The J gene is TRBJ2-5, the V gene TRBV5-1; D is perhaps TRBD2 (6 bases). The CDR3 has 16 amino acids. Germline V lookup: CDR1 SGHRS, CDR2 YFSETQ. The V end lost 0 bases, the J end lost 5 bases, and 17 bases lay between the germline ends. CDR3 DNA: TGCGCCAGCAGCTTGGCCTGGCGGGGTCCGGGGGAGACCCAGTACTTC. Protein product: CASSLAWRGPGETQYF. Looking up the rest from reference TRBV5-1 and TRBJ2-5 gives the full variable domain: KAGVTQTPRYLIKTRGQQVTLSCSPISGHRSVSWYQQTPGQGLQFLFEYFSETQRNKGNFPGRFSGRQFSNSRSEMNVSTLELGDSALYLCASSLAWRGPGETQYFGPGTRLLVL.

The V and J genes are TRBV28 and TRBJ2-7; 9 positions match TRBD1. The CDR3 has 15 residues. The junction had 10 bases not matched to a gene; V was cut back by 7 bases and J by 3 bases. Germline-derived CDR1 and CDR2 are MDHEN and SYDVKM. CDR3 in amino acids: CASNYQGTGNYEQYF. CDR3 bases: TGTGCCAGCAACTACCAAGGGACAGGGAACTACGAGCAGTACTTC.

The chain has TRBV28 and TRBJ1-5; D is ambiguous. V lost 7 bases to trimming and J lost 0 bases, with 10 bases between them. CDR1 MDHEN and CDR2 SYDVKM come from the germline V gene. This CDR3 spans 14 amino acids. The chain's CDR3 is CASTSGYSNQPQHF. CDR3 nucleotide sequence: TGTGCCAGCACTTCAGGTTATAGCAATCAGCCCCAGCATTTT.

J is TRBJ2-5 and V is TRBV7-9; TRBD1 is a possible D gene (6 bases). The DNA end is a closer match to TRBJ2-7, so the J assignment may be wrong. Germline CDR1 is SEHNR and CDR2 is FQNEAQ (reference sequence). The CDR3 extends over 13 amino acids. The CDR3 nucleotides are TGTGCCAGCAGCGGCCGGGACAACAACGAGCAGTACTTC. Its translation: CASSGRDNNEQYF.

The chain carries TRBV5-1 and TRBJ1-1; D is possibly TRBD1 (5 bases). Deletions cut 0 bases from V and 0 bases from J, with 12 bases between. This CDR3 is built from 16 residues. CDR1 SGHRS and CDR2 YFSETQ come from the germline V gene. The CDR3 DNA is TGCGCCAGCAGCTTGGATGAGGCCAGGGTGAACACTGAAGCTTTCTTT. Its translation: CASSLDEARVNTEAFF.

The chain carries TRBV19 and TRBJ2-5; D is perhaps TRBD2 (5 bases). The CDR3 has 13 amino acids. V lost 5 bases and J 1 base, leaving 8 bases between the germline ends. Germline assignment: CDR1 LNHDA and CDR2 SQIVND (reference sequence). The CDR3 loop is CASSRGSQETQYF. The CDR3 coding sequence is TGTGCCAGTAGTCGGGGTAGCCAAGAGACCCAGTACTTC.

This rearrangement joins TRBV5-1 to TRBJ1-1; a weak D match, TRBD1 (5 bases). V lost 7 bases, J lost 5 bases, and 12 bases lay in between. CDR1 SGHRS and CDR2 YFSETQ come from the germline V gene. This CDR3 comprises 12 residues. The CDR3 nucleotides are TGCGCCAGCGGAAACGGGGGTACTGAAGCTTTCTTT. This codes for CASGNGGTEAFF.

V gene TRBV10-3 combines with J gene TRBJ1-1; D is ambiguous. V lost 5 bases, J lost 6 bases, and 13 bases lay in between. Germline V gene sequence: CDR1 ENHRY, CDR2 SYGVKD. CDR3 length equals 13 residues. The DNA for the CDR3 is TGTGCCATCAGTTTTACCTCCGGGGCTGAAGCTTTCTTT. This gives the protein CAISFTSGAEAFF.

J is TRBJ1-5 and V is TRBV2; D unclear. Looked up from germline, CDR1 is SNHLY and CDR2 is FYNNEI. V lost 3 bases, J lost 1 base, and 4 bases lay in between. CDR3 length: 13 amino acids. As DNA, the CDR3 is TGTGCCAGCAGTGAGGGCAGCAATCAGCCCCAGCATTTT. It specifies CASSEGSNQPQHF.

This rearrangement joins TRBV2 to TRBJ1-2; 9 bases are shared with TRBD1. Germline V gene sequence: CDR1 SNHLY, CDR2 FYNNEI. The CDR3 is made up of 14 amino acids. The V gene end was trimmed by 6 bases and the J gene end by 8 bases; junction bases not matched to a gene: 10. CDR3 sequence reads: CASRERTGARGYTF. The CDR3 DNA is TGTGCCAGCAGGGAGCGGACAGGGGCTCGGGGCTACACCTTC.

The chain uses TRBV2 and TRBJ1-5, with TRBD1 as a possible D gene (6 bases). The CDR3 sequence is 12 residues long. Germline values: CDR1 SNHLY, CDR2 FYNNEI. Trimming pared 7 bases from V and 5 bases from J, leaving 9 bases between. The CDR3, as DNA: TGTGCCAGCACCGAGGGGGATCAGCCCCAGCATTTT. Its protein is CASTEGDQPQHF. Full variable domain (remainder filled in from reference TRBV2 and TRBJ1-5): EPEVTQTPSHQVTQMGQEVILRCVPISNHLYFYWYRQILGQKVEFLVSFYNNEISEKSEIFDDQFSVERPDGSNFTLKIRSTKLEDSAMYFCASTEGDQPQHFGDGTRLSIL.

This clone was seen more than once but under ten times. The genes are TRBV29-1 and TRBJ2-7; D is perhaps TRBD1 (8 bases). Germline V gene data show CDR1 as SQVTM and CDR2 as ANQGSEA. V was cut by 5 bases and J by 2 bases, with 16 bases left in between. The CDR3 consists of 14 residues. Here the CDR3 DNA reads TGCAGCGTTCTCGGGGGGACAGGCCCCTACGAGCAGTACTTC. As protein: CSVLGGTGPYEQYF.

CDR3 in DNA: TGTGCCAGCAGAGGGGGCGGCCTTGGTAGAAAGACCCAGTACTTC. Protein product: CASRGGGLGRKTQYF. The chain employs TRBV6-1 and TRBJ2-5, with 7 nucleotides matching TRBD1. Trimming cost V 6 bases and J 6 bases; bases outside gene matches: 13. The CDR3 runs to 15 residues. CDR1 MNHNS and CDR2 SASEGT come from the germline V gene.